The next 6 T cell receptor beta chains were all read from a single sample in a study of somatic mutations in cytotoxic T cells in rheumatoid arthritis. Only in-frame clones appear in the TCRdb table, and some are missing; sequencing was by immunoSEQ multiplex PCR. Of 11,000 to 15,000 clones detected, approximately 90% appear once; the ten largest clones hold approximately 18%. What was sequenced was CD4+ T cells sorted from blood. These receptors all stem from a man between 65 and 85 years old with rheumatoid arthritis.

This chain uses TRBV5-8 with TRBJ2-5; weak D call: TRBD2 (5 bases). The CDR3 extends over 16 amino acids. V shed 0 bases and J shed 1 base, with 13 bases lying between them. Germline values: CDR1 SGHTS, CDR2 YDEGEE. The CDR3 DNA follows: TGTGCCAGCAGCTTGGTTCGGAGGAGACCCCAAGAGACCCAGTACTTC. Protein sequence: CASSLVRRRPQETQYF.

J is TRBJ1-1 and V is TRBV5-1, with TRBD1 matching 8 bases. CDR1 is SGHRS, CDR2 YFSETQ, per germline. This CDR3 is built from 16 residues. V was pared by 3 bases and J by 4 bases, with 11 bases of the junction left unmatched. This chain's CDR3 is CASSSDPRGLSTEAFF. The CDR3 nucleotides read TGCGCCAGCAGCTCCGATCCCAGGGGGCTGAGCACTGAAGCTTTCTTT.

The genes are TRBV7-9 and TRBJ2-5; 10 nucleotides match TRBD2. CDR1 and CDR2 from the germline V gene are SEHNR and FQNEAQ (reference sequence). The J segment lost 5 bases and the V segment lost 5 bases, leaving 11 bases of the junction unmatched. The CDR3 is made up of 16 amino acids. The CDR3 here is CASSRTAGTSVETQYF. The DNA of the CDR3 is TGTGCCAGCAGCCGCACAGCCGGGACTAGCGTCGAGACCCAGTACTTC.

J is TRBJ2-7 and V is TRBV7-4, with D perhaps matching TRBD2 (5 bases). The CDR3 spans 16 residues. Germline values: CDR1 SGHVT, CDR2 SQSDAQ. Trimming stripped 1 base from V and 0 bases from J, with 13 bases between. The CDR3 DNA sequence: TGTGCCAGCAGCTTAGTTCCCCAGAGCGGCTCCTACGAGCAGTACTTC. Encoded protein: CASSLVPQSGSYEQYF. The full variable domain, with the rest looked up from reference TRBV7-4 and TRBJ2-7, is GAGVSQSPRYKVAKRGRDVALRCDSISGHVTLYWYRQTLGQGSEVLTYSQSDAQRDKSGRPSGRFSAERPERSVSTLKIQRTEQGDSAVYLCASSLVPQSGSYEQYFGPGTRLTVT.

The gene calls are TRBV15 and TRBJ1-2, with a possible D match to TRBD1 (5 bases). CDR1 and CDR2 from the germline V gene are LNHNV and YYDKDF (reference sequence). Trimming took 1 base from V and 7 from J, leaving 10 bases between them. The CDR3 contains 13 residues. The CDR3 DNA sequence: TGTGCCACCAGCAGAGCGACAGAGAGTGGCTACACCTTC. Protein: CATSRATESGYTF.

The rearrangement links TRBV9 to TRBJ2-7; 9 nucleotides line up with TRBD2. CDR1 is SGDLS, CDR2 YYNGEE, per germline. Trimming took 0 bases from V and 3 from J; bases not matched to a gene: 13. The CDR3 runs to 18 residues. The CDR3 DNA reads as TGTGCCAGCAGCGTAGGGAGCGGGGGGCGGGAGGTCATCTACGAGCAGTACTTC. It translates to CASSVGSGGREVIYEQYF.